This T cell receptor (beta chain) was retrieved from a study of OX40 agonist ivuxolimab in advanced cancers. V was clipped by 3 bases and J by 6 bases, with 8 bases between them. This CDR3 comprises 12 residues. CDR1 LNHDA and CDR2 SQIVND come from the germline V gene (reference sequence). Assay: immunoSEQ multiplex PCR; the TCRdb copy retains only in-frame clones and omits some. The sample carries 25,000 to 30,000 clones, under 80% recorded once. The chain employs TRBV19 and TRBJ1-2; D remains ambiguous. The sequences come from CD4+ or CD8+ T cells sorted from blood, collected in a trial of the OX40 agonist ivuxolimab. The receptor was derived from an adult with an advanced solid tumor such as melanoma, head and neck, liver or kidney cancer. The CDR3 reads CASSMSGDGYTF. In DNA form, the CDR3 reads TGTGCCAGTAGTATGTCCGGGGATGGCTACACCTTC.